The 26 T cell receptor beta chains listed next were all sequenced from one sample in a study of HIV-infected children after antiretroviral therapy interruption. A 3' RACE protocol on RNA, with unique molecular identifiers, produced the TCR library. TCRdb processed the 3' RACE reads anew with MiXCR; each CDR3 protein has one entry. The sample shows 90,000 or so distinct CDR3 sequences, 5.5% to 8.5% of them seen only once. The treatment denotes: PENTA 11 planned treatment interruption arm or continuous ART arm. Sequences were derived from CD45RA+ CD4+ T cells from PBMCs, pooled from several time points, sampled from a donor given antiretroviral therapy, either interrupted or continuous. Subset meaning: naive CD4+ CD45RA+ CD45RO- T cells. These TCRs come from a pool of human donors with HIV.

This rearrangement joins TRBV12-3 or TRBV12-4 to TRBJ2-6; D unresolved. Trimming shortened V by 3 bases and J by 4 bases, and 4 bases separated the two germline ends. The CDR3 runs 13 residues. The CDR3 loop is CASSFAGANVLTF. The CDR3 DNA follows: TGTGCCAGCAGTTTTGCCGGGGCCAACGTCCTGACTTTC.

This clonotype was counted at least ten times. The rearrangement links TRBV15 to TRBJ2-4; perhaps TRBD1 as D (5 bases). Germline lookup yields CDR1 LNHNV and CDR2 YYDKDF (reference sequence). The V gene lost 0 bases and the J gene lost 6 bases, with 18 bases spanning the gap. The CDR3 is made up of 17 amino acids. The chain's CDR3 is CATSRDMSAAQGNIQYF. CDR3 DNA sequence: TGTGCCACCAGCAGAGATATGAGCGCAGCGCAGGGAAACATTCAGTACTTC.

In its sample, this clonotype was seen many times. Lacking the conserved final phenylalanine or tryptophan, this CDR3 likely reflects a read error. No DNA is shown, since the ends of the CDR3 on it are uncertain; the CDR3 is the one TCRdb lists. CDR3 amino acids: CSVEELAGVQ. V and J are TRBV29-1 and TRBJ2-3; the tabulated D call, TRBD1, remains unverified against the DNA. The germline gives CDR1 SQVTM, CDR2 ANQGSEA. The CDR3 is 10 residues long, counting both termini.

This clonotype was observed many times. V usage is TRBV28 and J usage is TRBJ2-7, with a weak D call TRBD1 (6 bases). V shed 6 bases and J shed 2 bases, with 20 bases lying between them. Germline values: CDR1 MDHEN, CDR2 SYDVKM. CDR3 length: 16 amino acids. The CDR3 loop reads CASSPALGAPTYEQYF. CDR3 nucleotides: TGTGCCAGCAGCCCGGCGTTGGGGGCACCAACCTACGAGCAGTACTTC. Looking up the rest from reference TRBV28 and TRBJ2-7 gives the full variable domain: DVKVTQSSRYLVKRTGEKVFLECVQDMDHENMFWYRQDPGLGLRLIYFSYDVKMKEKGDIPEGYSVSREKKERFSLILESASTNQTSMYLCASSPALGAPTYEQYFGPGTRLTVT.

The gene calls are TRBV5-1 and TRBJ2-2; TRBD2 agrees at 8 bases. J lost 4 bases, V lost 2 bases, and 4 bases had no gene match. Germline V gene lookup returns CDR1 SGHRS and CDR2 YFSETQ. The CDR3 spans 15 residues. The CDR3 DNA sequence: TGCGCCAGCAGCTTACCTCGGGGGGGCACCGGGGAGCTGTTTTTT. Residues: CASSLPRGGTGELFF.

This clonotype has ten or more counts. This chain connects TRBV3-1 to TRBJ1-1; D not resolved. The length of the CDR3 is 13 residues. Per the germline V gene, CDR1 is LGHDT and CDR2 is YNNKEL (reference sequence). Trimming took off 7 bases at V and 4 bases at J, with 13 bases between the two ends. The CDR3, as DNA: TGTGCCAGCACCCGAGGCGAGATCACTGAAGCTTTCTTT. It specifies CASTRGEITEAFF.

The sample holds many counts of this clonotype. The chain uses TRBV5-1 and TRBJ2-2; D is possibly TRBD1 or TRBD2 (7 bases each). Germline V CDR1 and CDR2: SGHRS, YFSETQ. CDR3 length: 14 amino acids. V lost 4 bases and J lost 5, with 12 bases in between. The CDR3 nucleotides are TGCGCCAGCAGCCTCCAGGGGGGGACCGGGGAGCTGTTTTTT. It yields the protein CASSLQGGTGELFF.

This chain uses TRBV5-1 with TRBJ2-7; TRBD1 aligns across 7 bases. The length of the CDR3 is 15 residues. Looked up from germline, CDR1 is SGHRS and CDR2 is YFSETQ. Trimming cost V 0 bases and J 6 bases; bases outside gene matches: 9. CDR3 loop: CASSLAQGVAREQYF. The CDR3 region has the DNA TGCGCCAGCAGCTTGGCCCAGGGGGTGGCACGCGAGCAGTACTTC.

At least ten counts were recorded for this clonotype. The chain recombines TRBV3-1 with TRBJ1-5; no definite D call. V lost 4 bases and J lost 4, with 11 bases in between. The CDR3 runs 14 residues. Germline assignment: CDR1 LGHDT and CDR2 YNNKEL (reference sequence). This CDR3 is CASSPRGSNQPQHF. The CDR3 DNA is TGTGCCAGCAGCCCCCGAGGAAGTAATCAGCCCCAGCATTTT.

This clonotype was detected many times. This rearrangement joins TRBV5-5 to TRBJ1-5, with D uncertain. Germline CDR1 and CDR2: SGHKS and YYEKEE (reference sequence). Trimming stripped 0 bases from V and 0 bases from J, with 4 bases between. The CDR3 extends over 14 amino acids. The CDR3 reads CASSLGPSNQPQHF. CDR3 nucleotide sequence: TGTGCCAGCAGCTTGGGGCCTAGCAATCAGCCCCAGCATTTT.

This clonotype was detected ten times or more. The rearrangement links TRBV4-2 to TRBJ2-7; D tentatively reads TRBD1 or TRBD2 (6 bases each). Per the germline V gene, CDR1 is LGHNA and CDR2 is YNFKEQ. The CDR3 runs to 15 residues. V shed 4 bases and J shed 7 bases, with 20 bases lying between them. The CDR3, as DNA: TGTGCCAGCAGCCGACGGGGGCCCGTAGGGGTAGAGCAGTACTTC. This encodes CASSRRGPVGVEQYF.

Only a few counts were recorded for this clonotype. The chain couples TRBV12-3 or TRBV12-4 to TRBJ2-7, with D uncertain. The V gene lost 0 bases and the J gene lost 0 bases, with 9 bases spanning the gap. The length of the CDR3 is 15 residues. The CDR3 coding sequence is TGTGCCAGCAGTTTAGCACGTGGGCTCTCCTACGAGCAGTACTTC. Its translation: CASSLARGLSYEQYF.

The chain's CDR3 is CASSRGLAASYEQYF. CDR3 nucleotide sequence: TGTGCCAGCAGCCGAGGACTAGCGGCCTCCTACGAGCAGTACTTC. The chain couples TRBV7-3 to TRBJ2-7, with 10 bases fitting TRBD2. The CDR3 contains 15 residues. The germline CDR1 and CDR2 sequences are SGHTA and FQGTGA. Trimming took 5 bases from V and 0 from J; bases not matched to a gene: 4.

V usage is TRBV29-1 and J usage is TRBJ1-1, with a tentative D call TRBD1 (5 bases). V was pared by 8 bases and J by 11 bases, with 18 bases between. Germline lookup yields CDR1 SQVTM and CDR2 ANQGSEA. The CDR3 sequence is 11 residues long. CDR3 nucleotides: TGCAGCACATGGTACGGGACTGGTGCTTTCTTT. This gives the protein CSTWYGTGAFF.

This clonotype was picked up many times. The rearrangement links TRBV10-3 to TRBJ1-2; 7 bases agree with TRBD1. The ends lost 6 bases at V and 0 bases at J; junction bases unmatched: 4. The CDR3 has 14 amino acids. Germline-derived CDR1 and CDR2 are ENHRY and SYGVKD. This CDR3 reads CAISRTGANYGYTF. CDR3 sequence (DNA): TGTGCCATCAGCCGGACAGGAGCTAACTATGGCTACACCTTC.

This rearrangement joins TRBV10-3 to TRBJ2-5; D is undetermined. The germline V gene encodes CDR1 ENHRY and CDR2 SYGVKD. The CDR3 sequence is 13 residues long. Trimming took 5 bases from V and 5 from J, leaving 12 bases between them. CDR3 residues: CAISWATGETQYF. The CDR3 DNA reads TGTGCCATCAGTTGGGCAACCGGGGAGACCCAGTACTTC.

This clonotype was picked up a small number of times. V and J are TRBV27 and TRBJ2-5, with TRBD1 identical over 9 bases. After removal of 5 bases from V and 2 bases from J, the junction contained 3 bases not matched to a gene. Germline-derived CDR1 and CDR2 are MNHEY and SMNVEV (reference sequence). The CDR3 length is 14 residues. The CDR3 spells CASSNGQGQETQYF. The CDR3 nucleotides are TGTGCCAGCAGTAATGGACAGGGGCAAGAGACCCAGTACTTC.

The chain couples TRBV28 to TRBJ2-1, with 10 bases lining up with TRBD2. There are 15 residues in the CDR3. Germline V CDR1 and CDR2: MDHEN, SYDVKM. V shed 1 base and J 6 bases; nucleotides not matched to a gene: 3. CDR3 nucleotides: TGTGCCAGCAGTTTATTACTAGCGGGGCCCAATGAGCAGTTCTTC. Protein product: CASSLLLAGPNEQFF. The full variable domain, completed using reference TRBV28 and TRBJ2-1, is DVKVTQSSRYLVKRTGEKVFLECVQDMDHENMFWYRQDPGLGLRLIYFSYDVKMKEKGDIPEGYSVSREKKERFSLILESASTNQTSMYLCASSLLLAGPNEQFFGPGTRLTVL.

The genes are TRBV5-1 and TRBJ2-1; 9 positions agree with TRBD1. This CDR3 is 17 amino acids long. Trimming took 4 bases from V and 6 from J; bases not matched to a gene: 14. Germline V gene data show CDR1 as SGHRS and CDR2 as YFSETQ. The CDR3 spells CASSPRGQGSHGNEQFF. CDR3 DNA sequence: TGCGCCAGCAGCCCAAGAGGACAGGGGTCCCATGGCAATGAGCAGTTCTTC. The full variable domain, completed using reference TRBV5-1 and TRBJ2-1, is KAGVTQTPRYLIKTRGQQVTLSCSPISGHRSVSWYQQTPGQGLQFLFEYFSETQRNKGNFPGRFSGRQFSNSRSEMNVSTLELGDSALYLCASSPRGQGSHGNEQFFGPGTRLTVL.

This clonotype was counted many times. This chain uses TRBV2 with TRBJ1-2; 7 bases are a match to TRBD1. The germline V gene has CDR1 SNHLY and CDR2 FYNNEI. The CDR3 has 17 amino acids. V shed 3 bases, J shed 7 bases, and the junction held 17 bases outside the gene matches. The CDR3 DNA reads as TGTGCCAGCAGTGACTCAACTACTTGGGACAGTTCTACTGGCTACACCTTC. Its translation: CASSDSTTWDSSTGYTF.

This clonotype was recorded at least ten times. The V and J genes are TRBV12-3 or TRBV12-4 and TRBJ1-5, with 9 bases matching TRBD1. V gave up 6 bases and J gave up 3 bases; unmatched junction bases: 6. The CDR3 length is 15 residues. CDR3 residues: CASSLGQGPNQPQHF. The CDR3 nucleotides are TGTGCCAGCAGCCTGGGACAGGGCCCCAATCAGCCCCAGCATTTT.

The sample holds a few counts of this clonotype. V is TRBV5-1 and J is TRBJ2-7; 14 bases line up with TRBD2. Germline CDR1 reads SGHRS; CDR2 reads YFSETQ. The ends lost 4 bases at V and 1 base at J; junction bases unmatched: 7. This CDR3 comprises 17 residues. CDR3 nucleotide sequence: TGCGCCAGCAGCCTGACTAGCGGGGGGGCGGCATCCTACGAGCAGTACTTC. The encoded protein is CASSLTSGGAASYEQYF. The full variable domain, its missing parts supplied by reference TRBV5-1 and TRBJ2-7, is KAGVTQTPRYLIKTRGQQVTLSCSPISGHRSVSWYQQTPGQGLQFLFEYFSETQRNKGNFPGRFSGRQFSNSRSEMNVSTLELGDSALYLCASSLTSGGAASYEQYFGPGTRLTVT.

This clonotype has a count of ten or more. The chain couples TRBV7-9 to TRBJ1-6; 7 nucleotides line up with TRBD1. This CDR3 is 14 amino acids long. Germline V lookup: CDR1 SEHNR, CDR2 FQNEAQ (reference sequence). The junction had 5 bases not matched to a gene; V was cut back by 7 bases and J by 5 bases. The CDR3 sequence: CASTPDRDNSPLHF. For the CDR3, the DNA is TGTGCCAGCACCCCAGACAGGGATAATTCACCCCTCCACTTT.

This clonotype appeared many times. CDR3 region: CAWSSQALSNQPQHF. CDR3 coding DNA: TGTGCCTGGAGTTCGCAGGCACTTTCAAATCAGCCCCAGCATTTT. This chain links TRBV30 with TRBJ1-5; D not certain. The CDR3 is made up of 15 amino acids. V was pared by 2 bases and J by 4 bases, with 15 bases between. The germline V gene encodes CDR1 GTSNPN and CDR2 SVGIG (reference sequence).

This clonotype appeared many times. The chain uses TRBV18 and TRBJ2-1, with 8 bases identical to TRBD1. This CDR3 spans 16 amino acids. Germline CDR1 and CDR2: KGHSH and LQKENI. Trimming cost V 2 bases and J 6 bases; bases outside gene matches: 9. The CDR3 region has the DNA TGTGCCAGCTCACCAATCCTTGGACAGGGAGCCAATGAGCAGTTCTTC. Residues: CASSPILGQGANEQFF. Supplemented by reference TRBV18 and TRBJ2-1, the full variable domain reads NAGVMQNPRHLVRRRGQEARLRCSPMKGHSHVYWYRQLPEEGLKFMVYLQKENIIDESGMPKERFSAEFPKEGPSILRIQQVVRGDSAAYFCASSPILGQGANEQFFGPGTRLTVL.

This clonotype showed up many times. V gene TRBV5-6 combines with J gene TRBJ1-5, with D unresolved. This CDR3 has 11 amino acids. The V gene lost 7 bases and the J gene lost 6 bases, with 8 bases spanning the gap. Germline lookup yields CDR1 SGHDT and CDR2 YYEEEE. The CDR3 region is CASFVCQPQHF. In nucleotides, the CDR3 is TGTGCCAGCTTCGTATGTCAGCCCCAGCATTTT.